This T cell receptor (beta chain) was observed in a study of persistence of HIV-infected CD4 T cells. On the study more broadly: Donors were ART-treated; their CMV- and Gag-responding CD4+ T cells were isolated. Study observations and caveats: Degenerate expanded CDR3beta sequences were enriched among CMV- and Gag-responding cells. Compared with CD3/CD28-stimulated cells, CMV- and Gag-responding cells showed lower TCRbeta richness.

Cells were stimulated with CMV-infected fibroblast lysates at 8 to 10 ug/mL. CD40L/CD69 double-negative CD45RO-high memory CD4+ T cells were collected. CD8-depleted PBMCs were stimulated roughly 17 hours with anti-CD28/CD49d costimulation, CD40-blocking antibody and enfuvirtide. The immunoSEQ assay was version 4, run in survey mode. Sequencing used immunoSEQ multiplex PCR; TCRdb keeps in-frame clones, though not all of them. The data hold 40,000 to 50,000 clones, with approximately 72% observed a single time. Turning to this clone: Its antigen is unknown.

Germline lookup yields CDR1 LGHNT and CDR2 FRNRAP. This CDR3 has 13 amino acids. The V gene lost 5 bases and the J gene lost 5 bases, with 12 bases spanning the gap. The sequences come from CD4+ T cells sorted from PBMCs after approximately 20-hour stimulation, collected from a patient who received antiretroviral therapy. This rearrangement joins TRBV12-5 to TRBJ1-1, with D possibly matching TRBD1 (5 bases). The receptor comes from an adult man with HIV who was CMV-seropositive. CDR3 sequence: CASGVSGYTEAFF. DNA for the CDR3: TGTGCTAGTGGTGTGTCAGGGTATACTGAAGCTTTCTTT. Looking up the rest from reference TRBV12-5 and TRBJ1-1 gives the full variable domain: DARVTQTPRHKVTEMGQEVTMRCQPILGHNTVFWYRQTMMQGLELLAYFRNRAPLDDSGMPKDRFSAEMPDATLATLKIQPSEPRDSAVYFCASGVSGYTEAFFGQGTRLTVV.